The rows below give T cell receptor beta chains drawn from one sample of a study of blood T cell repertoires in COVID-19. TCRdb's table, derived via immunoSEQ multiplex PCR, lists solely in-frame clones and lacks some. The table has 60,000 to 85,000 clones, 75% to 90% seen once. Sequencing was performed on peripheral blood. The receptors here all came from a man between 65 and 79 years old who had recovered from COVID-19. Each CDR3 is given with its conserved first and last residue. A D gene is named only where the DNA matches it firmly. Clone size is given for some rows only: seen once, a few or many times, or a class if the clone is expanded.

d_gene	j_gene	v_gene	abundance	CDR3aa	CDR3nt
TRBD2	TRBJ2-3	TRBV28	-	CASTAGGPPNTDTQYF	TGTGCCAGCACAGCGGGAGGGCCACCAAACACAGATACGCAGTATTTT
TRBD2	TRBJ2-3	TRBV10-3	-	CAISEFSGGYTDTQYF	TGTGCCATCAGTGAGTTTAGCGGGGGTTACACAGATACGCAGTATTTT
TRBD1	TRBJ1-3	TRBV6-1	-	CASSDYITGVGNTIYF	TGTGCCAGCAGTGACTACATAACAGGGGTTGGAAACACCATATATTTT
-	TRBJ1-1	TRBV12-3/TRBV12-4	-	CASSFRGGLEAFF	TGTGCCAGCAGTTTCCGGGGTGGCCTTGAAGCTTTCTTT
TRBD2	TRBJ2-2	TRBV9	-	CASSSGLAGINTGELFF	TGTGCCAGCAGCTCGGGACTAGCGGGTATTAACACCGGGGAGCTGTTTTTT
-	TRBJ2-7	TRBV11-2	-	CASTGGSYEQYF	TGTGCCAGCACCGGGGGATCCTACGAGCAGTACTTC
TRBD1	TRBJ2-7	TRBV18	-	CASSRDRGTYEQYF	TGTGCCAGCTCACGGGACAGGGGGACCTACGAGCAGTACTTC
-	TRBJ1-1	TRBV5-1	-	CASTTQGENTEAFF	TGCGCCAGCACAACACAGGGAGAGAACACTGAAGCTTTCTTT
TRBD1	TRBJ2-7	TRBV6-6	-	CASSYTQGSSYEQYF	TGTGCCAGCAGTTATACACAGGGGTCCTCCTACGAGCAGTACTTC
TRBD1	TRBJ2-7	TRBV6-6	-	CASTDRGQSSYEQYF	TGTGCCAGCACGGACAGGGGACAGAGCTCCTACGAGCAGTACTTC
-	TRBJ1-1	TRBV18	-	CASSPNPDPGTEAFF	TGTGCCAGCTCACCAAACCCCGACCCGGGCACTGAAGCTTTCTTT
-	TRBJ2-7	TRBV6-5	-	CASISSGNEQYF	TGTGCCAGCATCTCTTCGGGGAACGAGCAGTACTTC
-	TRBJ2-1	TRBV7-9	-	CASSPDQGRQFF	TGTGCCAGCAGTCCAGATCAGGGGCGCCAGTTCTTC
-	TRBJ2-2	TRBV28	-	CASSLPSQAAGELFF	TGTGCCAGCAGTTTACCCTCGCAGGCCGCCGGGGAGCTGTTTTTT
-	TRBJ2-2	TRBV4-3	-	CASSQDGLRPTGELFF	TGCGCCAGCAGCCAAGATGGACTCAGGCCCACCGGGGAGCTGTTTTTT
TRBD1	TRBJ1-5	TRBV19	-	CASSKGLGNRGGNQPQHF	TGTGCCAGTAGTAAGGGTTTGGGTAACAGGGGTGGCAATCAGCCCCAGCATTTT
-	TRBJ2-1	TRBV4-3	-	CASSQVLGASSYNEQFF	TGCGCCAGCAGCCAAGTACTGGGTGCTAGCTCCTACAATGAGCAGTTCTTC
TRBD1	TRBJ1-1	TRBV5-6	-	CATGTGGAYRLNTEAFF	TGTGCCACCGGGACAGGGGGCGCATACCGACTGAACACTGAAGCTTTCTTT
-	TRBJ1-6	TRBV27	few	CASSFQTGNSPLHF	TGTGCCAGCAGTTTTCAGACAGGCAATTCACCCCTCCACTTT
-	TRBJ2-5	TRBV7-2	few	CASSSREFQETQYF	TGTGCCAGCAGCTCCCGGGAGTTCCAAGAGACCCAGTACTTC
TRBD2	TRBJ2-2	TRBV5-1	few	CASSLLAGNTGELFF	TGCGCCAGCAGCTTACTAGCGGGGAACACCGGGGAGCTGTTTTTT
-	TRBJ1-2	TRBV3-1/TRBV3-2	-	CASSQEGGLGGINGYTF	TGTGCCAGCAGCCAAGAGGGAGGTCTGGGGGGGATCAATGGCTACACCTTC
TRBD2	TRBJ2-3	TRBV5-1	-	CASSLVPAGADTQYF	TGCGCCAGCAGCTTGGTTCCAGCGGGGGCAGATACGCAGTATTTT
TRBD1	TRBJ2-5	TRBV28	-	CASKPGGRDTETQYF	TGTGCCAGCAAACCAGGGGGCAGAGATACAGAGACCCAGTACTTC
-	TRBJ2-7	TRBV7-8	once	CASSFRDTYEQYF	TGTGCCAGCAGCTTCCGGGACACCTACGAGCAGTACTTC
-	TRBJ1-4	TRBV18	-	CASSKGIQGEKLFF	TGTGCCAGCTCCAAGGGGATTCAGGGTGAAAAACTGTTTTTT
-	TRBJ1-2	TRBV7-2	few	CASSPANSINYGYTF	TGTGCCAGCAGCCCAGCGAACTCTATTAACTATGGCTACACCTTC
TRBD2	TRBJ2-5	TRBV20-1	-	CSASLHGTSEETQYF	TGCAGTGCTAGTTTACACGGGACTAGCGAAGAGACCCAGTACTTC
-	TRBJ2-7	TRBV19	-	CASSPDNRVEQYF	TGTGCCAGTAGTCCAGATAACAGGGTCGAGCAGTACTTC
-	TRBJ1-5	TRBV19	-	CASSISSVRGAKRGQPQHF	TGTGCCAGTAGTATCTCGTCTGTGCGGGGGGCTAAACGGGGTCAGCCCCAGCATTTT
TRBD1	TRBJ1-5	TRBV6-2/TRBV6-3	-	CASSLWDSDNQPQHF	TGTGCCAGCAGTTTATGGGACAGTGACAATCAGCCCCAGCATTTT
-	TRBJ2-2	TRBV5-8	few	CASSATSTGELFF	TGTGCCAGCAGCGCAACTAGTACCGGGGAGCTGTTTTTT
-	TRBJ1-4	TRBV4-3	-	CASSQEGRGEKLFF	TGCGCCAGCAGCCAAGAGGGGCGGGGTGAAAAACTGTTTTTT
-	TRBJ1-3	TRBV5-1	few	CASSLSGGIGNTIYF	TGCGCCAGCAGCTTGAGTGGGGGGATCGGAAACACCATATATTTT
TRBD2	TRBJ2-7	TRBV6-5	-	CASSSQGLAGGREQYF	TGTGCCAGCAGTTCTCAGGGCCTAGCGGGTGGAAGGGAGCAGTACTTC
-	TRBJ1-2	TRBV23-1	-	CASTNRVLRYGYTF	TGCGCCAGCACCAACAGGGTTCTTCGGTATGGCTACACCTTC
TRBD1	TRBJ2-7	TRBV15	-	CATSRDHTGQAEQYF	TGTGCCACCAGCAGAGACCATACGGGACAGGCAGAGCAGTACTTC
TRBD2	TRBJ2-5	TRBV11-2	once	CASSLGLAGVETQYF	TGTGCCAGCAGCCTGGGACTAGCGGGTGTCGAGACCCAGTACTTC
TRBD2	TRBJ2-1	TRBV6-4	once	CASSDSRFLSRLAGERKYNEQFF	TGTGCCAGCAGTGACTCCCGATTTTTATCGAGACTAGCGGGAGAACGTAAGTACAATGAGCAGTTCTTC
-	TRBJ1-6	TRBV6-4	once	CASSFDGNSPLHF	TGTGCCAGCAGTTTCGACGGGAATTCACCCCTCCACTTT
TRBD2	TRBJ2-2	TRBV6-5	few	CASRIAGGTGELFF	TGTGCCAGCAGAATAGCGGGTGGCACCGGGGAGCTGTTTTTT
TRBD1	TRBJ1-1	TRBV19	medium-sized	CASSRDRNTEAFF	TGTGCCAGTAGCCGGGACAGGAACACTGAAGCTTTCTTT
TRBD1	TRBJ1-1	TRBV25-1	-	CASSESHRGAFF	TGTGCCAGCAGTGAATCCCACAGGGGAGCTTTCTTT
TRBD1	TRBJ2-7	TRBV3-1/TRBV3-2	-	CASSQLWRRTGGYEQYF	TGTGCCAGCAGCCAATTATGGAGGCGTACAGGGGGCTACGAGCAGTACTTC
TRBD2	TRBJ2-1	TRBV7-2	once	CASSSRLAGGPGNEQFF	TGTGCCAGCAGCTCCCGACTAGCGGGGGGGCCAGGCAATGAGCAGTTCTTC
TRBD2	TRBJ2-5	TRBV7-2	-	CASSKDGLAGEQETQYF	TGTGCCAGCAGCAAGGACGGGTTAGCGGGAGAACAAGAGACCCAGTACTTC
-	TRBJ1-2	TRBV28	-	CASSFRGFGYTF	TGTGCCAGCAGTTTTAGGGGGTTTGGCTACACCTTC
-	TRBJ1-2	TRBV6-5	many	CASRQGKGGYTF	TGTGCCAGCAGACAGGGTAAAGGTGGCTACACCTTC